This is a list of T cell receptor beta chains from one sample in a study of blood T cell repertoires in COVID-19. The assay was immunoSEQ multiplex PCR, and TCRdb's table has in-frame clones only and misses some. This sample carries roughly 250,000 clones, 85% to 90% of them seen once, and the ten largest clones take around 12%. Sequenced input: peripheral blood. The receptors were gathered from a woman aged 30 to 39 with COVID-19, enrolled during active disease. Both conserved end residues are part of each CDR3. D genes are given only for firm matches. Clone size is shown for a subset of rows, as once, few, many or a class of expanded clone.

TRBV5-1	NA	TRBD1	TRBJ1-4	TGCGCCAGCAGCGTTATAGGCCGACAGGGCCTTGGGGAAAAACTGTTTTTT	CASSVIGRQGLGEKLFF
TRBV11-2	once	NA	TRBJ1-1	TGTGCCAGCAGCCTTGTCGAGGGGGGGGACACTGAAGCTTTCTTT	CASSLVEGGDTEAFF
TRBV11-2	NA	TRBD1	TRBJ2-7	TGTGCCAGCAGCTTAGGGGACAGGGGCTACGAGCAGTACTTC	CASSLGDRGYEQYF
TRBV11-2	NA	NA	TRBJ1-1	TGTGCCAGCAGCGACCCGTGGGGAGTGGACACTGAAGCTTTCTTT	CASSDPWGVDTEAFF
TRBV5-1	NA	NA	TRBJ2-3	TGCGCCAGCAGCCTACAGGGCACAGATACGCAGTATTTT	CASSLQGTDTQYF
TRBV9	NA	NA	TRBJ1-2	TGTGCCAGCAGCGTGGCCCCCCACTATGGCTACACCTTC	CASSVAPHYGYTF
TRBV5-8	NA	NA	TRBJ1-1	TGTGCCAGCAGACAGGTATTCTCCCAGGCTTTCTTT	CASRQVFSQAFF
TRBV4-1	NA	NA	TRBJ2-1	TGCGCCAGCAGCCAGGACTCTAGCTCCTACAATGAGCAGTTCTTC	CASSQDSSSYNEQFF
TRBV5-4	NA	NA	TRBJ2-1	TGTGCCAGCAGTCCAACAGGGTATGAGCAGTTCTTC	CASSPTGYEQFF
TRBV27	NA	NA	TRBJ1-1	TGTGCCAGCAGTTTGCGGGGGGTAGGGGTGGCTTTCTTT	CASSLRGVGVAFF
TRBV5-1	NA	NA	TRBJ1-5	TGCGCCAGCAGCGCGAACAGCAATCAGCCCCAGCATTTT	CASSANSNQPQHF
TRBV5-1	few	TRBD2	TRBJ2-2	TGCGCCAGCAGCTTGTTTTTAGCGGGGGTGACCGGGGAGCTGTTTTTT	CASSLFLAGVTGELFF
TRBV11-2	NA	TRBD2	TRBJ2-5	TGTGCCAGCAGCTCCCGTCAGCGGGACCTCCAAGAGACCCAGTACTTC	CASSSRQRDLQETQYF
TRBV9	NA	NA	TRBJ2-2	TGTGCCAGCAGCCCCTGGACAGATCTCGCCGGGGAGCTGTTTTTT	CASSPWTDLAGELFF
TRBV12-3/TRBV12-4	NA	NA	TRBJ2-7	TGTGCCAGCGGCCGGACAGACTACGAGCAGTACTTC	CASGRTDYEQYF
TRBV28	NA	NA	TRBJ2-7	TGTGCCAGCAGTGAGACAGGGAGGACGCAATACGAGCAGTACTTC	CASSETGRTQYEQYF
TRBV5-4	NA	TRBD2	TRBJ2-5	TGTGCCAGCAGAGTAGCGGGGGGCCAAGAGACCCAGTACTTC	CASRVAGGQETQYF
TRBV18	NA	NA	TRBJ1-6	TGTGCCAGCTCCCAGGACAGCCCCGATAATTCACCCCTCCACTTT	CASSQDSPDNSPLHF
TRBV7-9	NA	NA	TRBJ1-3	TGTGCCAGCAGCTACGGCGGCCTCTCTGGAAACACCATATATTTT	CASSYGGLSGNTIYF
TRBV20-1	NA	NA	TRBJ2-1	TGCAGTGCTTTATTAGTAGATGAGCAGTTCTTC	CSALLVDEQFF
TRBV19	NA	NA	TRBJ2-2	TGTGCCAGTAGTCCGGGGAGGCGCGGGGAGCTGTTTTTT	CASSPGRRGELFF
TRBV7-9	few	TRBD2	TRBJ2-1	TGTGCCAGCAGCTTAGGCCCCGTCACGGGGGGGCCGGCCGATGAGCAGTTCTTC	CASSLGPVTGGPADEQFF
TRBV29-1	NA	TRBD1	TRBJ2-1	TGCAGCGGGGACAGATACAATGAGCAGTTCTTC	CSGDRYNEQFF
TRBV29-1	NA	NA	TRBJ1-3	TGCAGCGTTCGGGACTCTGGAAACACCATATATTTT	CSVRDSGNTIYF
TRBV5-1	once	NA	TRBJ2-1	TGCGCCAGCAAGGTCCGCAGAAACAGGGACAATGAGCAGTTCTTC	CASKVRRNRDNEQFF
TRBV11-2	NA	TRBD2	TRBJ2-5	TGTGCCAGCAGCCTAGCGGTGTACCAAGAGACCCAGTACTTC	CASSLAVYQETQYF
TRBV28	NA	TRBD1	TRBJ2-7	TGTGCCAGCACCATCTACACCGGGACAGGGTTGAACTTC	CASTIYTGTGLNF
TRBV19	NA	TRBD1	TRBJ2-7	TGTGCCAGTAGTACGTTCTGGGACAGTTCCTACGAGCAGTACTTC	CASSTFWDSSYEQYF
TRBV5-5	NA	TRBD1	TRBJ1-6	TGTGCCAGCAGCTCCGACAGGGCAAATTCACCCCTCCACTTT	CASSSDRANSPLHF
TRBV4-2	NA	TRBD2	TRBJ2-7	TGTGCCAGCAGCCCGGTGGGTAGCGGGACCTACGAGCAGTACTTC	CASSPVGSGTYEQYF
TRBV5-4	NA	NA	TRBJ1-2	TGTGCCAGCAGCTTGAGGGCAGGGAACTATGGCTACACCTTC	CASSLRAGNYGYTF
TRBV6-5	NA	TRBD1	TRBJ2-1	TGTGCCAGCAGTCAAACAGGGGATCGATACAATGAGCAGTTCTTC	CASSQTGDRYNEQFF
TRBV24-1	NA	TRBD1	TRBJ2-1	TGTGCCACCAGTGATTTTCGACAGGGCGTATACAATGAGCAGTTCTTC	CATSDFRQGVYNEQFF
TRBV2	NA	TRBD2	TRBJ2-3	TGTGCCAGCAGTTACCTTCTAGCGGGGGGGATTACCACAGATACGCAGTATTTT	CASSYLLAGGITTDTQYF
TRBV3-1/TRBV3-2	NA	NA	TRBJ2-7	TGTGCCAGCAGCCAAGATCCATCCAGCAGGGACGAGCAGTACTTC	CASSQDPSSRDEQYF
TRBV19	NA	TRBD1	TRBJ1-1	TGTGCCAGTAGTTTGTGGACAGGGGCGGACACTGAAGCTTTCTTT	CASSLWTGADTEAFF
TRBV7-8	NA	NA	TRBJ2-3	TGTGCCAGTTCTCCCACCCGGGACTCGTCCCCAACGCAGTATTTT	CASSPTRDSSPTQYF
TRBV6-6	NA	NA	TRBJ2-1	TGTGCCAGCAGTCTATACAGGGCCACGAGCTCCTACAATGAGCAGTTCTTC	CASSLYRATSSYNEQFF
TRBV2	NA	NA	TRBJ1-6	TGTGCCAGCGGGCAGGGTAATTCACCCCTCCACTTT	CASGQGNSPLHF
TRBV19	once	NA	TRBJ2-7	TGTGCCAGTAGTATATCTTCCGGTGGGCCCTACGAGCAGTACTTC	CASSISSGGPYEQYF
TRBV5-8	NA	TRBD2	TRBJ2-7	TGTGCCAGCAGCTTACCGGGGGGGAGCTCCTACGAGCAGTACTTC	CASSLPGGSSYEQYF
TRBV28	NA	NA	TRBJ2-2	TGTGCCAGCAGTTTAAACAGCTACACCGGGGAGCTGTTTTTT	CASSLNSYTGELFF
TRBV28	once	NA	TRBJ1-1	TGTGCCAGCAGTTCCCCGGGGGACCCACGAACAACTGAAGCTTTCTTT	CASSSPGDPRTTEAFF
TRBV9	NA	TRBD2	TRBJ2-2	TGTGCCAGCAGCGTCGCTAGCGGGGCGAACACCGGGGAGCTGTTTTTT	CASSVASGANTGELFF
TRBV7-9	NA	NA	TRBJ2-7	TGTGCCAGCAGCTTAGGTCCGGAGGGTGACCCGTCCGTGCAGTACTTC	CASSLGPEGDPSVQYF
TRBV27	NA	NA	TRBJ2-7	TGTGCCAGCAGTTTATCAGTGGCTTACTACGAGCAGTACTTC	CASSLSVAYYEQYF
TRBV2	NA	NA	TRBJ2-5	TGTGCCAGCAGTCAGGGGAAGGGAGAGGAGACCCAGTACTTC	CASSQGKGEETQYF
TRBV2	NA	TRBD2	TRBJ2-3	TGTGCCAGCCGACTAGCGGGGGGGCCATATACGCAGTATTTT	CASRLAGGPYTQYF
TRBV12-3/TRBV12-4	NA	NA	TRBJ2-7	TGTGCCAGCAGTTATGAGTCCTACGAGCAGTACTTC	CASSYESYEQYF
TRBV7-9	NA	NA	TRBJ1-4	TGTGCCAGCAGCCTTGGATTCGGGAATGAAAAACTGTTTTTT	CASSLGFGNEKLFF
TRBV27	NA	TRBD1	TRBJ1-1	TGTGCCAGCAGTCCAAACTACAGGGGGCCTGAAGCTTTCTTT	CASSPNYRGPEAFF
TRBV4-1	NA	NA	TRBJ1-2	TGCGCCAGCAGCCAAGAGACAAGCTACACCTTC	CASSQETSYTF
TRBV5-1	once	NA	TRBJ1-2	TGCGCCAGCAGCTTGGACAGGTCCTATGGCTACACCTTC	CASSLDRSYGYTF
TRBV3-1/TRBV3-2	NA	TRBD2	TRBJ2-3	TGTGCCAGCAGCCAAGACTGGGGCGTGGAAAAGACCGGGGGGAGCACAGATACGCAGTATTTT	CASSQDWGVEKTGGSTDTQYF
TRBV4-2	NA	NA	TRBJ2-1	TGTGCCAGCAGCCAAGTTCCTAGCTTGAAGCAGTTCTTC	CASSQVPSLKQFF